The 11 T cell receptor beta chains below all came from one sample that was sequenced in a study of tumor and adjacent non-tumor tissue in lung cancer. The template was RNA from unsorted bulk tissue. Distant lung tissue was collected more than 3 cm away from the tumor edge. A modified ARM-PCR protocol with three rounds of nested PCR amplified TCRbeta. Each CDR3 protein is one row after TCRdb ran MiXCR on the multiplex PCR reads. Of about 48,000 distinct CDR3 sequences listed, less than 70% are singletons. The sample was distant non-tumor lung tissue. The receptors were sampled from a woman in her 70s with non-small cell lung cancer.

About this clonotype itself: Mismatch with germline at one junction end may stem from a read error. The V and J genes are TRBV5-4 and TRBJ2-6, with D perhaps matching TRBD1 (5 bases). The germline V gene has CDR1 SGHNT and CDR2 YYREEE (reference sequence). The CDR3 runs to 18 residues. CDR3 coding DNA: TGTGCCAGGAGCTCTGGTAGGGCAGGGTATGCTGGGGCCAACGTTCTGACTTTC. This translates into CARSSGRAGYAGANVLTF.

This clonotype was seen a few times. A much bigger clone sits one base away, suggesting this may be a read error. V is TRBV12-5 and J is TRBJ1-1, with TRBD1 matching over 10 bases. Looked up from germline, CDR1 is LGHNT and CDR2 is FRNRAP. This CDR3 contains 12 residues. The CDR3 sequence: CTSGLGQGRAFF. The CDR3 DNA reads TGTACTAGTGGTTTGGGACAGGGGAGAGCTTTCTTT.

V and J are TRBV6-2 or TRBV6-3 and TRBJ2-4; 7 nucleotides agree with TRBD2. This CDR3 contains 18 residues. Losses at the gene ends were 2 bases for V and 0 bases for J; bases not matched to a gene: 10. The germline V gene encodes CDR1 MNHEY and CDR2 SVGEGT. In nucleotides, the CDR3 is TGTGCCAGCAGTTACGCTAGCGGAGCGATGATAGCCAAAAACATTCAGTACTTC. Its protein is CASSYASGAMIAKNIQYF.

A remark on this clonotype: A much more abundant neighbour one base away suggests this may be a read error. The chain carries TRBV19 and TRBJ2-5; 7 bases match TRBD2. Germline CDR1 is LNHDA and CDR2 is SQIVND (reference sequence). This CDR3 is built from 15 residues. CDR3 nucleotide sequence: TGTGGCAGTAGCATCTACTCTAGCGGACCAGAGACCCAGTACTTC. Amino acid sequence: CGSSIYSSGPETQYF.

Worth noting for this clonotype: A clone one base away is much larger, so this may be a read error. The rearrangement joins TRBV20-1 to TRBJ2-7; 8 positions agree with TRBD1. Germline-derived CDR1 and CDR2 are DFQATT and SNEGSKA (reference sequence). The CDR3 length is 15 residues. The CDR3 is CSPRSGRQGLGEQYF. CDR3 DNA sequence: TGCAGTCCTAGATCCGGTCGACAGGGGCTGGGCGAGCAGTACTTC.

Concerning this clonotype itself: At one boundary the junction diverges from the germline segment, which might be a read error. The rearrangement joins TRBV10-2 to TRBJ1-1; D is unclear. The CDR3 totals 15 residues. Germline V gives CDR1 WSHSY, CDR2 SAAADI. CDR3 protein: CANSERSILNTEAFF. DNA of the CDR3: TGCGCCAACAGTGAGCGGAGCATTCTGAACACTGAAGCTTTCTTT.

This clonotype was counted at least ten times. CDR3 in DNA: TGTGCCAGCAGTGAATCAGGGGGTTACAATCAGCCCCAGCATTTT. This translates into CASSESGGYNQPQHF. The chain employs TRBV6-1 and TRBJ1-5, with 7 nucleotides matching TRBD1. The CDR3 totals 15 residues. Germline lookup yields CDR1 MNHNS and CDR2 SASEGT. V trimming: 2 bases; J trimming: 3 bases; junction bases outside the gene matches: 4.

This clonotype was counted only a few times. Sequence at one end of the junction differs from germline and may be a read error. The V and J genes are TRBV29-1 and TRBJ1-4, with TRBD1 matching 7 bases. Germline lookup yields CDR1 SQVTM and CDR2 ANQGSEA. The CDR3 covers 14 residues. CDR3 sequence: CSVGQGGTNEELSF. CDR3 DNA sequence: TGCAGCGTCGGTCAGGGGGGGACTAATGAAGAACTGTCTTTT.

As for this clonotype: Its ends do not fully match the called genes, so a read error is possible. The gene calls are TRBV5-4 and TRBJ1-2, with D possibly matching TRBD1 (5 bases). Germline V lookup: CDR1 SGHNT, CDR2 YYREEE (reference sequence). This CDR3 comprises 16 residues. This CDR3 is CVSSLLAEGLIYGYTF. CDR3 nucleotide sequence: TGTGTCAGCAGCTTGCTTGCGGAGGGGTTGATCTATGGCTACACCTTC.

This clonotype was recorded only once. This likely comes from a read error, as the CDR3 has no conserved phenylalanine or tryptophan at its end. The chain carries TRBV6-5 and TRBJ2-4, with D perhaps TRBD1 or TRBD2 (5 bases each). V lost 6 bases and J lost 5, with 26 bases in between. The germline CDR1 and CDR2 sequences are MNHEY and SVGAGI. The CDR3 runs 18 residues. The CDR3 here is CASRVGLTTVGDQNIQYL. Written as DNA, the CDR3 is TGTGCCAGCAGAGTCGGACTTACTACGGTGGGGGATCAAAACATTCAGTACCTC.

This clonotype showed up just once. Just one base apart from a much larger clone, this may be a read error. J is TRBJ1-4 and V is TRBV30; no firm D call. This CDR3 has 14 amino acids. Germline lookup yields CDR1 GTSNPN and CDR2 SVGIG (reference sequence). The V end was cut by 3 bases, the J end by 14 bases, with 22 bases between. The CDR3 protein is CAWRLRSEGIMLFF. The CDR3 DNA sequence: TGTGCCTGGAGACTCCGTTCGGAGGGAATCATGCTGTTTTTT.